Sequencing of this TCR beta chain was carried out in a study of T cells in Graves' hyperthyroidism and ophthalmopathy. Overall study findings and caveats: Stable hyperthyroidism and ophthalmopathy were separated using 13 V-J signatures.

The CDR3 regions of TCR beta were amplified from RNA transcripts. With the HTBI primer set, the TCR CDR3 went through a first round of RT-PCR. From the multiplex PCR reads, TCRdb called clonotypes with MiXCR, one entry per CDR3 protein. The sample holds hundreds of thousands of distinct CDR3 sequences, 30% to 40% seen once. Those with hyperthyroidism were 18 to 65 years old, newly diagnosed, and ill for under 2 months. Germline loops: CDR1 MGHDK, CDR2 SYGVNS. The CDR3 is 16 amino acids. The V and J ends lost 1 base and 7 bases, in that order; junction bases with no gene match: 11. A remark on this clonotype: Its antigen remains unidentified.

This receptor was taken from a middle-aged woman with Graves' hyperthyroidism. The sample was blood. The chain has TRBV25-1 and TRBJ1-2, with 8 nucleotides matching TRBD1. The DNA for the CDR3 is TGTGCCAGCAGTGAATTCATGGACAGGGCGGCCTTTGGCTACACCTTC. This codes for CASSEFMDRAAFGYTF.